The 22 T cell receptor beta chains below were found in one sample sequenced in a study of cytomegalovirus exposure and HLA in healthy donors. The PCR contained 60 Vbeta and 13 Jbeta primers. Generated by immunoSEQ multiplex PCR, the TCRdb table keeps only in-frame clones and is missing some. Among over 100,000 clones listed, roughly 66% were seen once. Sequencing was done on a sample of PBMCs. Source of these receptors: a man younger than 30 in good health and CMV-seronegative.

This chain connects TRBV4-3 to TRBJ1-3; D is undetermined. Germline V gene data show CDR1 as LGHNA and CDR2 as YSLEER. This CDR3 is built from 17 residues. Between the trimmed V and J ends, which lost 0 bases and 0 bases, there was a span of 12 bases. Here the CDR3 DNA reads TGCGCCAGCAGCCAAGATAGTATGGGAGTCTCTGGAAACACCATATATTTT. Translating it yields CASSQDSMGVSGNTIYF.

The CDR3 DNA reads as TGTGCCAGCAGCCTAACACGGGGCGAGCAGTACTTC. Its protein product is CASSLTRGEQYF. V and J are TRBV5-4 and TRBJ2-7; tentative D call: TRBD2 (5 bases). Germline CDR1 SGHNT, CDR2 YYREEE (reference sequence). Trimming left V 4 bases short and J 6 bases short, with 11 bases between. CDR3 length: 12 amino acids.

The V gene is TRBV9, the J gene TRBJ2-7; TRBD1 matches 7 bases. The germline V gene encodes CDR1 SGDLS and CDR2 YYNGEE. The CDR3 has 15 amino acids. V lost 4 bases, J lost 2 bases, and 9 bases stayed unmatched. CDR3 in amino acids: CASSPRDSMAYEQYF. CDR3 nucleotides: TGTGCCAGCAGCCCCCGGGACAGTATGGCCTACGAGCAGTACTTC.

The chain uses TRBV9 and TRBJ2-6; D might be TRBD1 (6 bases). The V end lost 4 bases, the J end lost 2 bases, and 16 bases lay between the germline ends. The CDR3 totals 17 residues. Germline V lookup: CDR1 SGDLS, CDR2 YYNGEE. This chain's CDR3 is CASSPDRQLTGANVLTF. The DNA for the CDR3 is TGTGCCAGCAGCCCTGACAGGCAGCTTACTGGGGCCAACGTCCTGACTTTC.

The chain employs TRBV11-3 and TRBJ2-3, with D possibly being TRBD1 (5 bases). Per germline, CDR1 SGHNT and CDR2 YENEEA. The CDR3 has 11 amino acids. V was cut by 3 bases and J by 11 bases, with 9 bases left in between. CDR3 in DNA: TGTGCCAGCAGCTTTGGGGCCCTGCAGTATTTT. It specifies CASSFGALQYF.

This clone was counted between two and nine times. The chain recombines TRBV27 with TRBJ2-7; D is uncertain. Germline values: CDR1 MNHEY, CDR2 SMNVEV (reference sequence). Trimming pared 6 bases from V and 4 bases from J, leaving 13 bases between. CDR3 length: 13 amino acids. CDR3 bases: TGTGCCAGCAGAGAATCCGGTCGGTACGAGCAGTACTTC. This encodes CASRESGRYEQYF.

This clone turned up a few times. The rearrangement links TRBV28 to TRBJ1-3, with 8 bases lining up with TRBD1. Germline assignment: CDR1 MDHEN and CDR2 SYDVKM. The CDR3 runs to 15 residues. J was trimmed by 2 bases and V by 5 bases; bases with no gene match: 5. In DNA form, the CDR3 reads TGTGCCAGCAGTCCGGACAGGGTGCCTGGAAACACCATATATTTT. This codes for CASSPDRVPGNTIYF.

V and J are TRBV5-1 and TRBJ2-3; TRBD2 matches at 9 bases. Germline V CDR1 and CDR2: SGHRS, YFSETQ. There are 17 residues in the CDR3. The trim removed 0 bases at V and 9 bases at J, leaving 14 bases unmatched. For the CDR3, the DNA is TGCGCCAGCAGCTTGGCTCGGGCTAGCGGGGCCCCGGGGACGCAGTATTTT. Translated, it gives CASSLARASGAPGTQYF.

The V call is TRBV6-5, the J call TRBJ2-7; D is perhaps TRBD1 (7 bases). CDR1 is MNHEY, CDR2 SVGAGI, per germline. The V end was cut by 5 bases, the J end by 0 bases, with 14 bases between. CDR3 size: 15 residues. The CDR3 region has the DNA TGTGCCAGCAGTGGAGGGACAGCCCCCTCCTACGAGCAGTACTTC. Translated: CASSGGTAPSYEQYF.

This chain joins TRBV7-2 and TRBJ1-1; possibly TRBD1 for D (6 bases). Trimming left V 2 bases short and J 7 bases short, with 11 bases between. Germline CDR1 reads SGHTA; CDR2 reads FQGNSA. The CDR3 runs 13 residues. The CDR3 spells CASSLKRTDEAFF. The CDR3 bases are TGTGCCAGCAGCTTAAAGCGGACAGATGAAGCTTTCTTT.

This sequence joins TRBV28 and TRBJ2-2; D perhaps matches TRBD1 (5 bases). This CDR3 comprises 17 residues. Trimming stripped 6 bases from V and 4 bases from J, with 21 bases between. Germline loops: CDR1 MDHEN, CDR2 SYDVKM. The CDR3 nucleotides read TGTGCCAGCAGGCTATTCACTTCAGGGATGGGCACCGGGGAGCTGTTTTTT. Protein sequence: CASRLFTSGMGTGELFF.

The CDR3 loop reads CASRHSGRYYNEQFF. CDR3 DNA: TGTGCCAGCAGGCACAGCGGGAGATACTACAATGAGCAGTTCTTC. V is TRBV6-1 and J is TRBJ2-1; 8 bases agree with TRBD2. CDR1 and CDR2 (germline): MNHNS, SASEGT. V shed 6 bases, J shed 3 bases, and the junction held 7 bases outside the gene matches. The CDR3 length is 15 residues.

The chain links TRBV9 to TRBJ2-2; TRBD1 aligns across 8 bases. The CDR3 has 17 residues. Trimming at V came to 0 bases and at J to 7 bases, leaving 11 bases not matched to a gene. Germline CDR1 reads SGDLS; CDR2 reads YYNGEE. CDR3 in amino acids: CASSVALAGGWVGELFF. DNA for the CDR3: TGTGCCAGCAGCGTAGCATTGGCAGGGGGCTGGGTCGGGGAGCTGTTTTTT.

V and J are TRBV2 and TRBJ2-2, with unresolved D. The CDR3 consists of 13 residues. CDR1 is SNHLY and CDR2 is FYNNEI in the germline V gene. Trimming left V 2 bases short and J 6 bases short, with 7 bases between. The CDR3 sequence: CASSEWPAGELFF. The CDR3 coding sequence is TGTGCCAGCAGTGAATGGCCCGCCGGGGAGCTGTTTTTT. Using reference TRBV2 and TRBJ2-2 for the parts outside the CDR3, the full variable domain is EPEVTQTPSHQVTQMGQEVILRCVPISNHLYFYWYRQILGQKVEFLVSFYNNEISEKSEIFDDQFSVERPDGSNFTLKIRSTKLEDSAMYFCASSEWPAGELFFGEGSRLTVL.

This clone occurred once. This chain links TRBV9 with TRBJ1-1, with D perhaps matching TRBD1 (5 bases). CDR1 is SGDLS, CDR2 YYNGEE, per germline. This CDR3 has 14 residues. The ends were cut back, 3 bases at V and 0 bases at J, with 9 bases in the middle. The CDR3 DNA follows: TGTGCCAGCAGCGCCACGGGGGTGAACACTGAAGCTTTCTTT. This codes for CASSATGVNTEAFF.

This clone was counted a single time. CDR3 region: CSVVERGGSTDTQYF. CDR3 DNA sequence: TGCAGCGTTGTTGAGCGGGGGGGCAGCACAGATACGCAGTATTTT. The chain combines TRBV29-1 with TRBJ2-3; 10 bases line up with TRBD2. From germline, CDR1 is SQVTM and CDR2 ANQGSEA. Trimming took 4 bases from V and 0 from J; bases not matched to a gene: 4. The CDR3 consists of 15 residues.

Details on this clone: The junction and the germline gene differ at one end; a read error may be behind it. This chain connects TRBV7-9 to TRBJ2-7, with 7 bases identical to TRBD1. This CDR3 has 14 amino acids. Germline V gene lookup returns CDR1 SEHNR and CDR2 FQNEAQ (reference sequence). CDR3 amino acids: CASSLDRVSREQYF. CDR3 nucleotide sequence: TGTGCCAGCAGTTTAGACAGGGTTAGTCGCGAGCAGTACTTC.

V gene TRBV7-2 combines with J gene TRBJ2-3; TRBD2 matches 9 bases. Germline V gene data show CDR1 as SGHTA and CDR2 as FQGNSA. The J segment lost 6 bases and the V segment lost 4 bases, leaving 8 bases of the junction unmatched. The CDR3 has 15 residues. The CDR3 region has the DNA TGTGCCAGCAGCTCAATTAGCGGGAGTCCCGATACGCAGTATTTT. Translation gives CASSSISGSPDTQYF.

The CDR3 protein is CASSDTSGTSYEQYF. The DNA of the CDR3 is TGTGCCAGCAGTGATACTAGCGGGACCAGTTACGAGCAGTACTTC. This chain connects TRBV2 to TRBJ2-7, with 10 bases matching TRBD2. The CDR3 runs to 15 residues. J gave up 4 bases and V 3 bases, and 6 bases lay outside the gene matches. CDR1 and CDR2 from the germline V gene are SNHLY and FYNNEI.

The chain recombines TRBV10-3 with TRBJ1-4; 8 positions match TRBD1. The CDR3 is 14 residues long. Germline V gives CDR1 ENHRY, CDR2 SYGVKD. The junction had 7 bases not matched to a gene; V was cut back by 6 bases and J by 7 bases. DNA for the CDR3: TGTGCCATCAGCGCAGGGGGCGTCTTTGAAAAACTGTTTTTT. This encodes CAISAGGVFEKLFF.

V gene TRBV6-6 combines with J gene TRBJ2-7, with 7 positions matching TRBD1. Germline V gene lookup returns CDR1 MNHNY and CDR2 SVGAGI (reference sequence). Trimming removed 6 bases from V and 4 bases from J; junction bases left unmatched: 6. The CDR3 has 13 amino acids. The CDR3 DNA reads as TGTGCCAGCAGGGAACGGGGACAGTACGAGCAGTACTTC. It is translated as CASRERGQYEQYF.

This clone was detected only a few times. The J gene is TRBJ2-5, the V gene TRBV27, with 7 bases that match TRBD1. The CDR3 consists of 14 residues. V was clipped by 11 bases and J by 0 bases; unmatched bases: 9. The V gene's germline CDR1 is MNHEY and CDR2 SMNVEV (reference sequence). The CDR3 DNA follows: TGTGCCGCCGCCGGGACAGCCAACCAAGAGACCCAGTACTTC. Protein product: CAAAGTANQETQYF.